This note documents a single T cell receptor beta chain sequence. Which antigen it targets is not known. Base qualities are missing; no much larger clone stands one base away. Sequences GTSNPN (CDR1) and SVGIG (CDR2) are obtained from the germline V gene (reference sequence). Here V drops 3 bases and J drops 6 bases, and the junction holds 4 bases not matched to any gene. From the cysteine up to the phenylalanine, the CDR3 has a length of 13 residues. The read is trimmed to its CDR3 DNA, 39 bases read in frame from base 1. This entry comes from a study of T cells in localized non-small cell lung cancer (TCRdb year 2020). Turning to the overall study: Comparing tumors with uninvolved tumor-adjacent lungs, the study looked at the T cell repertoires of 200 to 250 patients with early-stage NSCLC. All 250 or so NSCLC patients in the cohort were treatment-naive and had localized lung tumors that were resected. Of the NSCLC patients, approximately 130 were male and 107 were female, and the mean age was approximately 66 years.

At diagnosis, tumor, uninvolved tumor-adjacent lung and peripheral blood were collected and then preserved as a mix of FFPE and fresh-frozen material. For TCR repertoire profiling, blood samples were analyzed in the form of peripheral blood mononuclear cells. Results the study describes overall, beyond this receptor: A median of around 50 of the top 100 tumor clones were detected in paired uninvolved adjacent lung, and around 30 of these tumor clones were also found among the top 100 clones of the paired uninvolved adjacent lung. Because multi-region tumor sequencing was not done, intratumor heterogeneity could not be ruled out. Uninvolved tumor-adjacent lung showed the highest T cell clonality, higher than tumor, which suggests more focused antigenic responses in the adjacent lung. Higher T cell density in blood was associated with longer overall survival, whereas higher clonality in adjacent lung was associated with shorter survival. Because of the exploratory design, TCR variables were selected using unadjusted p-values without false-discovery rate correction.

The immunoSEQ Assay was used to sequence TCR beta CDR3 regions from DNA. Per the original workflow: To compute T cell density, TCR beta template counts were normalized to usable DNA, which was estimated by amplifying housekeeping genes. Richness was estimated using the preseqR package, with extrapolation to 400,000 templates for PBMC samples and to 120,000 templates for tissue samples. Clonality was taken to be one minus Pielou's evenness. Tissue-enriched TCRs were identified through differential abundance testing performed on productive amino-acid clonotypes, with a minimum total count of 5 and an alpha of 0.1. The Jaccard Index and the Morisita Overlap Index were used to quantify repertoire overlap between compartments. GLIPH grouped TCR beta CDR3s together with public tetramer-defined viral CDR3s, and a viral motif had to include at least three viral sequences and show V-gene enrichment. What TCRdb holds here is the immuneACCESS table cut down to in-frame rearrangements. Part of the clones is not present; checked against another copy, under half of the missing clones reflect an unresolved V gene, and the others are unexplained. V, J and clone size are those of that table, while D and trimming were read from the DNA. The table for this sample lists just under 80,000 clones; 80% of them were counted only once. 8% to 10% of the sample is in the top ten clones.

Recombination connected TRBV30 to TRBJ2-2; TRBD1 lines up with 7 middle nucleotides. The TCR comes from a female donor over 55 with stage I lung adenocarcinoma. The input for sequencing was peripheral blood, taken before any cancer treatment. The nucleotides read TGTGCCTGGAGGGCGACAGGGTCCGGGGAGCTGTTTTTT. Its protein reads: CAWRATGSGELFF.